A selection of T cell receptor beta chains follows, all from one sample in a study of shared clonotypes between healthy human individuals. The repertoire was sequenced with immunoSEQ multiplex PCR; TCRdb's copy has only in-frame clones and lacks some. The profile shows around 2,100,000 clones, about 95% of them singletons. Sequencing used naive CD8+ T cells sorted from blood. Source of these receptors: a man between 18 and 35 years old in good health. Each CDR3 is given with its conserved first and last residue. The D gene is left open where the match is weak. Some rows mark clone size as missing; the rest say once, few, many or name a class of expanded clone.

j_call clone_size v_call d_call cdr3_nt cdr3_aa
TRBJ2-7 . TRBV6-5 . TGTGCCAGCAGTTTAGGCGGCCCCTACGAGCAGTACTTC CASSLGGPYEQYF
TRBJ1-1 once TRBV6-5 . TGTGCCAGCAGGCTTGGGGACACTGAAGCTTTCTTT CASRLGDTEAFF
TRBJ2-7 . TRBV5-4 TRBD1 TGTGCCAGCAGCTTGCGAGGGGGCGGACTCTCCTACGAGCAGTACTTC CASSLRGGGLSYEQYF
TRBJ2-1 . TRBV2 TRBD2 TGTGCCAGCAGCCAGGGACTAGCGGGTGATAATGAGCAGTTCTTC CASSQGLAGDNEQFF
TRBJ2-1 . TRBV4-2 TRBD2 TGTGCCAGCAGCCAGGAACTAGCGGGAGGGTACAATGAGCAGTTCTTC CASSQELAGGYNEQFF
TRBJ2-6 . TRBV4-3 . TGCGCCAGCAGCCAAGTGGCGGGTGTCTCTGGGGCCAACGTCCTGACTTTC CASSQVAGVSGANVLTF
TRBJ2-1 . TRBV5-4 TRBD2 TGTGCCAGCAGCTTGACTAGCGATGAGCAGTTCTTC CASSLTSDEQFF
TRBJ2-1 . TRBV11-2 . TGTGCCAGCAGCCCCTTCTTTGGGGACCGTGAGCAGTTCTTC CASSPFFGDREQFF
TRBJ1-2 . TRBV6-1 . TGTGCCAGCAGTGAAGATGCCGGAGGCTATGGCTACACCTTC CASSEDAGGYGYTF
TRBJ2-7 . TRBV5-6 TRBD1 TGTGCCAGCAGCTTGGGGGACAGGGACTACGAGCAGTACTTC CASSLGDRDYEQYF
TRBJ2-2 . TRBV7-3 TRBD1 TGTGCCAGCAGCCCCCAGGGGGCCCACCCCGGGGGCACCGGGGAGCTGTTTTTT CASSPQGAHPGGTGELFF
TRBJ2-2 . TRBV7-9 . TGTGCCAGCAGCTTATCCCACGGGACACCGAACACCGGGGAGCTGTTTTTT CASSLSHGTPNTGELFF
TRBJ2-5 . TRBV19 . TGTGCCAGTAGCTCTACAGGGATGCAAGAGACCCAGTACTTC CASSSTGMQETQYF
TRBJ2-3 . TRBV11-1 TRBD1 TGTGCCAGCGCCTGGGCAGGGGGCATAGCAGATACGCAGTATTTT CASAWAGGIADTQYF
TRBJ1-2 few TRBV2 . TGTGCCAGCAGCCGGACGGACGGCAGCTATGGCTACACCTTC CASSRTDGSYGYTF
TRBJ1-5 once TRBV28 . TGTGCCAGCACCCCGGGGCTTATGGGGAATCAGCCCCAGCATTTT CASTPGLMGNQPQHF
TRBJ1-1 . TRBV4-1 . TGCGCCAGCAGCCAAGAGGAGGCAGGAAGTTATAGCACTGAAGCTTTCTTT CASSQEEAGSYSTEAFF
TRBJ2-1 . TRBV7-9 TRBD1 TGTGCCAGCAGCCCCAGACAGGGGAGCTCCTACAATGAGCAGTTCTTC CASSPRQGSSYNEQFF
TRBJ2-2 . TRBV2 . TGTGCCAGCAGTGAAGGCGGGGGCGACGGGGAGCTGTTTTTT CASSEGGGDGELFF
TRBJ2-3 . TRBV2 . TGTGCCAGCTTGTCGACTGTCGCGCAGTATTTT CASLSTVAQYF
TRBJ1-1 . TRBV13 . TGTGCCAGCAGCTTCGAGACGTACCTGAACACTGAAGCTTTCTTT CASSFETYLNTEAFF
TRBJ2-7 . TRBV27 TRBD1 TGTGCCAGCGCGGGACAGGTGACCTCCTACGAGCAGTACTTC CASAGQVTSYEQYF
TRBJ1-5 . TRBV19 . TGTGCCAGTAGTATAGTCGGCGGGACTTATAGCAATCAGCCCCAGCATTTT CASSIVGGTYSNQPQHF
TRBJ1-1 . TRBV28 . TGTGCCAGCAGTTTGGGGGGCAGTGCATTTGGGATGAACACTGAAGCTTTCTTT CASSLGGSAFGMNTEAFF
TRBJ1-1 once TRBV2 . TGTGCCAGCAGTGAGATACCCCCCCCTGAAGCTTTCTTT CASSEIPPPEAFF
TRBJ1-2 . TRBV5-6 . TGTGCCAGCAGCTTGGGTGAATTCCGGGAGGGCTACACCTTC CASSLGEFREGYTF
TRBJ2-1 . TRBV6-5 TRBD2 TGTGCCAGCAGTTCCGGACTAGCGGAGTTCTTC CASSSGLAEFF
TRBJ2-7 . TRBV29-1 TRBD1 TGCAGCGTTCCGGGACAGGGTGGTCCCTACGAGCAGTACTTC CSVPGQGGPYEQYF
TRBJ1-5 . TRBV11-1 . TGTGCCAGCAGCCCTCGTTGGATACATAATAGCAATCAGCCCCAGCATTTT CASSPRWIHNSNQPQHF
TRBJ1-2 . TRBV7-2 . TGTGCCAGCAGCTTGTGGTATCTCGAGGGTAACGGCTACACCTTC CASSLWYLEGNGYTF
TRBJ2-5 . TRBV4-3 . TGCGCCAGCAGCCAAGAGTGGGGCAGCCAGACCCAGTACTTC CASSQEWGSQTQYF